The 23 T cell receptor beta chains listed next were all sequenced from one sample in a study of blood T cells in healthy people across ages. A J-beta primer mix and a sample-barcoded 5' primer were used in a second PCR of roughly 7 to 12 cycles. From the 5' RACE reads, TCRdb called clonotypes with MiXCR, one entry per CDR3 protein. Among nearly 800,000 distinct CDR3 sequences listed, roughly 25% were seen once. These same records also appear under a second study, on T cells of mothers and their children.

The sequenced material came from blood. The origin of the receptors is a boy between 5 and 17 years old in good health.

The chain uses TRBV4-1 and TRBJ1-4, with D perhaps TRBD1 (5 bases). CDR1 and CDR2 from the germline V gene are MGHRA and YSYEKL. Trimming removed 4 bases from V and 1 base from J, with 13 bases in between. CDR3 length: 16 amino acids. This chain's CDR3 is CASSPEEGVTNEKLFF. DNA of the CDR3: TGCGCCAGCAGCCCAGAGGAAGGGGTAACTAATGAAAAACTGTTTTTT.

This sequence joins TRBV20-1 and TRBJ1-1; D remains unclear. V dropped 1 base and J dropped 1 base, with 10 bases sitting between them. The CDR3 consists of 14 residues. Germline CDR1 is DFQATT and CDR2 is SNEGSKA (reference sequence). In nucleotides, the CDR3 is TGCAGTGCTAGAGGGCGCATGTGGAACACTGAAGCTTTCTTT. This gives the protein CSARGRMWNTEAFF.

The J gene is TRBJ2-5, the V gene TRBV7-6, with D perhaps TRBD1 or TRBD2 (6 bases each). Trimming left V 1 base short and J 7 bases short, with 13 bases between. Germline V CDR1 and CDR2: SGHVS, FNYEAQ. The CDR3 sequence is 14 residues long. CDR3 residues: CASSLGRGRVTQYF. Written as DNA, the CDR3 is TGTGCCAGCAGCTTAGGCCGGGGGCGCGTGACCCAGTACTTC.

About this clonotype itself: An end of the junction differs from the germline gene, which may be a read error. The V gene is TRBV4-1, the J gene TRBJ2-7; TRBD1 aligns across 12 bases. In germline, CDR1 is MGHRA, CDR2 YSYEKL. The CDR3 totals 15 residues. Here the CDR3 reads CASSPGTGGLGEESF. In nucleotides, the CDR3 is TGCGCCAGCAGCCCCGGGACAGGGGGCCTGGGAGAGGAGTCCTTC.

The chain joins TRBV29-1 to TRBJ2-1; D may be TRBD1 or TRBD2 (5 bases each). CDR3 length: 11 amino acids. Germline V CDR1 and CDR2: SQVTM, ANQGSEA. The V end lost 7 bases, the J end lost 3 bases, and 7 bases lay between the germline ends. CDR3 in amino acids: CSGDVYNEQFF. Written as DNA, the CDR3 is TGCAGCGGGGACGTCTACAATGAGCAGTTCTTC.

This clonotype came up once. The chain recombines TRBV12-3 or TRBV12-4 with TRBJ2-3; 7 nucleotides agree with TRBD2. The CDR3 sequence is 12 residues long. The V gene end was trimmed by 7 bases and the J gene end by 6 bases; junction bases not matched to a gene: 4. In DNA form, the CDR3 reads TGTGCCAGCACCATACTAGCGGATACGCAGTATTTT. Residues: CASTILADTQYF.

The chain recombines TRBV28 with TRBJ2-1; 13 bases map to TRBD2. J was trimmed by 1 base and V by 4 bases; bases with no gene match: 13. The CDR3 is 20 residues long. CDR1 and CDR2 (germline): MDHEN, SYDVKM. The CDR3 bases are TGTGCCAGCAGTTGGGAGAGCGGGACTAGCGGGACTGGGTCCTACAATGAGCAGTTCTTC. Translation: CASSWESGTSGTGSYNEQFF.

V and J are TRBV29-1 and TRBJ2-3; 8 nucleotides line up with TRBD1. This CDR3 is 12 amino acids long. J was trimmed by 4 bases and V by 4 bases; bases with no gene match: 1. Germline V CDR1 and CDR2: SQVTM, ANQGSEA. The DNA of the CDR3 is TGCAGCGTTGCACAGGGGGCAGATACGCAGTATTTT. Translation: CSVAQGADTQYF.

The chain combines TRBV27 with TRBJ2-6, with a possible D match to TRBD2 (5 bases). Between the trimmed V and J ends, which lost 2 bases and 2 bases, there was a span of 13 bases. The CDR3 totals 17 residues. The germline V gene has CDR1 MNHEY and CDR2 SMNVEV (reference sequence). In nucleotides, the CDR3 is TGTGCCAGCAGTTTACCGAGCGGCCAGCCTGGGGCCAACGTCCTGACTTTC. The encoded protein is CASSLPSGQPGANVLTF.

In this sample, this clonotype turned up many times. This chain joins TRBV9 and TRBJ2-2; no reliable D call. Germline assignment: CDR1 SGDLS and CDR2 YYNGEE. The ends were cut back, 4 bases at V and 0 bases at J, with 7 bases in the middle. This CDR3 has 14 residues. The CDR3 DNA sequence: TGTGCCAGCAGCCCCCCCCCGAACACCGGGGAGCTGTTTTTT. Translating it yields CASSPPPNTGELFF. The variable domain in full, completed from reference TRBV9 and TRBJ2-2, reads DSGVTQTPKHLITATGQRVTLRCSPRSGDLSVYWYQQSLDQGLQFLIQYYNGEERAKGNILERFSAQQFPDLHSELNLSSLELGDSALYFCASSPPPNTGELFFGEGSRLTVL.

In the case of this clonotype: A much larger clone is a single base away; this may be a read error. The chain employs TRBV28 and TRBJ2-3, with 7 positions matching TRBD1. The CDR3 has 14 amino acids. The trim removed 5 bases at V and 1 base at J, leaving 3 bases unmatched. Per germline, CDR1 MDHEN and CDR2 SYDVKM. The CDR3 region is CASSEGARTDTQYF. The CDR3 DNA is TGTGCCAGCAGTGAGGGGGCTCGCACAGATACGCAGTATTTT. Using reference TRBV28 and TRBJ2-3 for the parts outside the CDR3, the full variable domain is DVKVTQSSRYLVKRTGEKVFLECVQDMDHENMFWYRQDPGLGLRLIYFSYDVKMKEKGDIPEGYSVSREKKERFSLILESASTNQTSMYLCASSEGARTDTQYFGPGTRLTVL.

A few counts support this clonotype. The chain has TRBV6-5 and TRBJ1-4; no firm D call. This CDR3 comprises 14 residues. CDR1 MNHEY and CDR2 SVGAGI come from the germline V gene. The V end lost 5 bases, the J end lost 7 bases, and 14 bases lay between the germline ends. The CDR3 here is CASSPTESLEKLFF. The CDR3 DNA is TGTGCCAGCAGTCCCACAGAGTCTCTTGAAAAACTGTTTTTT.

The J gene is TRBJ1-2, the V gene TRBV7-9; D gene ambiguous. Per the germline V gene, CDR1 is SEHNR and CDR2 is FQNEAQ (reference sequence). Trimming pared 1 base from V and 4 bases from J, leaving 10 bases between. This CDR3 has 14 residues. CDR3 sequence reads: CASSLVAEAYGYTF. In DNA, the CDR3 is TGTGCCAGCAGCTTAGTGGCAGAGGCCTATGGCTACACCTTC.

The V and J genes are TRBV12-3 or TRBV12-4 and TRBJ2-7; TRBD2 agrees at 13 bases. The CDR3 extends over 15 amino acids. Trimming at V came to 6 bases and at J to 4 bases, leaving 6 bases not matched to a gene. CDR3 coding DNA: TGTGCCAGCAGCGGACTAGCGGGGGCCTTATACGAGCAGTACTTC. Protein sequence: CASSGLAGALYEQYF.

This clonotype has more than one count but fewer than ten. The chain recombines TRBV28 with TRBJ2-1; TRBD2 matches 11 bases. CDR3 length equals 16 residues. CDR1 and CDR2 (germline): MDHEN, SYDVKM. V gave up 8 bases and J gave up 3 bases; unmatched junction bases: 9. The CDR3 sequence is CASRRSGREHYNEQFF. The CDR3 nucleotides are TGTGCCAGCCGCCGTAGCGGGAGGGAACACTACAATGAGCAGTTCTTC. The variable domain in full, with the rest retrieved from reference TRBV28 and TRBJ2-1, is DVKVTQSSRYLVKRTGEKVFLECVQDMDHENMFWYRQDPGLGLRLIYFSYDVKMKEKGDIPEGYSVSREKKERFSLILESASTNQTSMYLCASRRSGREHYNEQFFGPGTRLTVL.

The V gene is TRBV5-4, the J gene TRBJ2-1, with D hard to call. Trimming pared 1 base from V and 6 bases from J, leaving 8 bases between. In germline, CDR1 is SGHNT, CDR2 YYREEE (reference sequence). The CDR3 extends over 13 amino acids. CDR3 residues: CASSLILGNEQFF. The DNA for the CDR3 is TGTGCCAGCAGCTTGATTTTGGGCAATGAGCAGTTCTTC.

This clonotype was observed a few times. The chain combines TRBV6-1 with TRBJ2-3; no clear D gene. CDR3 length: 14 residues. CDR1 is MNHNS and CDR2 is SASEGT in the germline V gene. V gave up 6 bases and J gave up 0 bases, with 10 bases separating them. The CDR3 coding sequence is TGTGCCAGCAGGTTCACAGAAAGCACAGATACGCAGTATTTT. Its protein is CASRFTESTDTQYF.

This rearrangement joins TRBV29-1 to TRBJ1-2; possible D gene TRBD1, 5 bases. Per germline, CDR1 SQVTM and CDR2 ANQGSEA. V lost 5 bases to trimming and J lost 2 bases, with 12 bases between them. The CDR3 loop spans 13 amino acids. As DNA, the CDR3 is TGCAGCGTTTATGAGGGGCTCAACTATGGCTACACCTTC. Translation gives CSVYEGLNYGYTF.

A few counts support this clonotype. The gene calls are TRBV3-1 and TRBJ2-1, with D unclear. The germline V gene encodes CDR1 LGHDT and CDR2 YNNKEL (reference sequence). V was clipped by 0 bases and J by 5 bases, with 8 bases between them. The CDR3 sequence is 14 residues long. The DNA of the CDR3 is TGTGCCAGCAGCCAAGATCTGATCAACAATGAGCAGTTCTTC. It specifies CASSQDLINNEQFF.

This clonotype was seen a handful of times. This chain links TRBV7-2 with TRBJ2-7; D ambiguous. This CDR3 has 16 residues. V shed 1 base and J shed 4 bases, with 17 bases lying between them. Germline assignment: CDR1 SGHTA and CDR2 FQGNSA. CDR3 region: CASSLVAEPQIYEQYF. In DNA form, the CDR3 reads TGTGCCAGCAGCTTAGTTGCGGAACCCCAAATTTACGAGCAGTACTTC. Full variable domain (rest looked up from reference TRBV7-2 and TRBJ2-7): GAGVSQSPSNKVTEKGKDVELRCDPISGHTALYWYRQSLGQGLEFLIYFQGNSAPDKSGLPSDRFSAERTGGSVSTLTIQRTQQEDSAVYLCASSLVAEPQIYEQYFGPGTRLTVT.

The V and J genes are TRBV19 and TRBJ2-1; no clear D gene. Germline V CDR1 and CDR2: LNHDA, SQIVND (reference sequence). CDR3 length equals 13 residues. V was cut by 3 bases and J by 4 bases, with 7 bases left in between. CDR3 in amino acids: CASSMSRYNEQFF. The CDR3 DNA reads TGTGCCAGTAGTATGTCCCGATACAATGAGCAGTTCTTC. Variable domain in full (rest from reference TRBV19 and TRBJ2-1): DGGITQSPKYLFRKEGQNVTLSCEQNLNHDAMYWYRQDPGQGLRLIYYSQIVNDFQKGDIAEGYSVSREKKESFPLTVTSAQKNPTAFYLCASSMSRYNEQFFGPGTRLTVL.

V usage is TRBV7-3 and J usage is TRBJ2-3; 8 bases map to TRBD2. The CDR3 extends over 16 amino acids. From germline, CDR1 is SGHTA and CDR2 FQGTGA. V was clipped by 1 base and J by 3 bases; unmatched bases: 6. CDR3 DNA: TGTGCCAGCAGCTTAATAGGACTAGCCGTAACAGATACGCAGTATTTT. It translates to CASSLIGLAVTDTQYF.

This clonotype has at least ten counts. V usage is TRBV4-3 and J usage is TRBJ2-3; 11 nucleotides align to TRBD2. The V gene's germline CDR1 is LGHNA and CDR2 YSLEER. The trim removed 2 bases at V and 0 bases at J, leaving 7 bases unmatched. The CDR3 extends over 18 amino acids. The CDR3 coding sequence is TGCGCCAGCAGCCAATTTAGCGGGGGGGAGCTGAGCACAGATACGCAGTATTTT. Translation gives CASSQFSGGELSTDTQYF.